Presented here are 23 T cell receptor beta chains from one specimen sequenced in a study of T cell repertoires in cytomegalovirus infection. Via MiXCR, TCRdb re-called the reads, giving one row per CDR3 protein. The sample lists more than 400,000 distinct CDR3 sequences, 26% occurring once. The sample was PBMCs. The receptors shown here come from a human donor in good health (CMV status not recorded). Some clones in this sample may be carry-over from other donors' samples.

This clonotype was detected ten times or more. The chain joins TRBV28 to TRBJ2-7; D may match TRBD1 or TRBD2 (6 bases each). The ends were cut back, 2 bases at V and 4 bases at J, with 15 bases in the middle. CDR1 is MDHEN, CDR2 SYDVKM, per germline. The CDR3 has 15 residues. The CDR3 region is CASSLRSGAVYEQYF. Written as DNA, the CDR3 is TGTGCCAGCAGTTTACGTTCGGGGGCGGTATACGAGCAGTACTTC.

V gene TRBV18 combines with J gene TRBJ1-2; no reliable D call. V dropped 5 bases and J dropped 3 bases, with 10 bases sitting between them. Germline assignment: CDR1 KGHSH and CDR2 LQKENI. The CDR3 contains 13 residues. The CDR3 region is CASSTERDYGYTF. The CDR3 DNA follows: TGTGCCAGCTCAACCGAGAGGGACTATGGCTACACCTTC.

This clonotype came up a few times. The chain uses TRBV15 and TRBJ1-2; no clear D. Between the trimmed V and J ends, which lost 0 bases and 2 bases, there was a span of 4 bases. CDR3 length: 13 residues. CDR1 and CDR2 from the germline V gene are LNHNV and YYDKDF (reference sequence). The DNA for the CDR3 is TGTGCCACCAGCAGAGATCCAAACTATGGCTACACCTTC. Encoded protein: CATSRDPNYGYTF.

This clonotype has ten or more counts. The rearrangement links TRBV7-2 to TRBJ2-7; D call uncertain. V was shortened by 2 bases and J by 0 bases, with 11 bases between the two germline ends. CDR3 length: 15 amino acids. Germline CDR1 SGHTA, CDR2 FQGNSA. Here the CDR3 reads CASSLSSLSSYEQYF. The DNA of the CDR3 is TGTGCCAGCAGCTTATCTTCCCTTAGCTCCTACGAGCAGTACTTC.

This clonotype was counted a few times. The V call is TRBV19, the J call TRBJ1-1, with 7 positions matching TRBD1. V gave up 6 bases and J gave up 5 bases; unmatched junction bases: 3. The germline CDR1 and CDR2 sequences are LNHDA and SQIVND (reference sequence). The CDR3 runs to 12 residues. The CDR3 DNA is TGTGCCAGTAGGACAGGGCTAACTGAAGCTTTCTTT. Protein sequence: CASRTGLTEAFF.

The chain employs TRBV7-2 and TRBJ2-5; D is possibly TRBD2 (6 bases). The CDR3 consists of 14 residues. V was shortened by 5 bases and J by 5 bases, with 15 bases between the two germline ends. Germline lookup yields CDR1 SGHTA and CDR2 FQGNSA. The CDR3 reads CASSPGSGGETQYF. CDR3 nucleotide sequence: TGTGCCAGCAGCCCGGGCTCCGGGGGTGAGACCCAGTACTTC.

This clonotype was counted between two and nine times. CDR3 amino acids: CASSYSGRTNTEAFF. DNA for the CDR3: TGTGCCAGCAGTTACTCGGGGAGAACCAACACTGAAGCTTTCTTT. V and J are TRBV6-2 or TRBV6-3 and TRBJ1-1; no clear D. The CDR3 runs to 15 residues. The germline gives CDR1 MNHEY, CDR2 SVGEGT. V was cut by 0 bases and J by 2 bases, with 10 bases left in between.

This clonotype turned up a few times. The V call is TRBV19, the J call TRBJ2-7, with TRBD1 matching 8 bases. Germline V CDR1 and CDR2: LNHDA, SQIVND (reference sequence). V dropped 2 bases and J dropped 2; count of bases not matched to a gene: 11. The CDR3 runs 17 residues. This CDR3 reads CASSIHQGAPKTYEQYF. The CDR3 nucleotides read TGTGCCAGTAGTATACATCAGGGGGCCCCCAAGACCTACGAGCAGTACTTC.

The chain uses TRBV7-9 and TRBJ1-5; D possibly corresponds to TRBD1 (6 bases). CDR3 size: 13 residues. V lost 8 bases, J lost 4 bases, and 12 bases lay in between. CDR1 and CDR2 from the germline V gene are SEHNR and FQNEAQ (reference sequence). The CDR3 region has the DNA TGTGCCAGCGGTACCCAGGGGAATCAGCCCCAGCATTTT. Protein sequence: CASGTQGNQPQHF.

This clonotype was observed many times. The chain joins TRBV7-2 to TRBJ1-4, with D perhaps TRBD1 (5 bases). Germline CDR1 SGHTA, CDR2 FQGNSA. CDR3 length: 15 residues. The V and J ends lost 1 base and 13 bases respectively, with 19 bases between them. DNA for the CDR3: TGTGCCAGCAGCTTAGAAGCCGGGGGGAGAAGAGGACTGTTTTTT. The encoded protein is CASSLEAGGRRGLFF.

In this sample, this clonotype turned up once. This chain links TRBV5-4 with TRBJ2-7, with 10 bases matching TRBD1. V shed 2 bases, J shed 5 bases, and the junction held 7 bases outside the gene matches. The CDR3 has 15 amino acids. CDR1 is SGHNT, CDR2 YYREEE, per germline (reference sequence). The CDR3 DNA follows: TGTGCCAGCAGCTTACCGGGACAGGGGTTCCACGAGCAGTACTTC. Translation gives CASSLPGQGFHEQYF.

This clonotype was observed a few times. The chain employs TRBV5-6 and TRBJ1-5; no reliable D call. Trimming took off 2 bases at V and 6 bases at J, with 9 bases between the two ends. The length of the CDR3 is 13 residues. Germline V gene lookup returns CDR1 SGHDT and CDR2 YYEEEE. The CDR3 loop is CASSFGGSQPQHF. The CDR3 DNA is TGTGCCAGCAGCTTTGGAGGGAGTCAGCCCCAGCATTTT.

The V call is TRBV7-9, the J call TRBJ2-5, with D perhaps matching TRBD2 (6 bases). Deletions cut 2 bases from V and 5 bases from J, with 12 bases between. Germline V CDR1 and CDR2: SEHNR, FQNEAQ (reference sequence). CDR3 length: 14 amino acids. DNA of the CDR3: TGTGCCAGCAGCTTAACCCCGGCGGGGGAGACCCAGTACTTC. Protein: CASSLTPAGETQYF.

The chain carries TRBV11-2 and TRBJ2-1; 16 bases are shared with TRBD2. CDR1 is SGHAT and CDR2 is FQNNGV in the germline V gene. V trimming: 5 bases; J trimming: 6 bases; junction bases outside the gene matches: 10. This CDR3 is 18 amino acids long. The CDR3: CASSPGLAGGIFVNEQFF. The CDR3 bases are TGTGCCAGCAGCCCGGGACTAGCGGGAGGGATATTCGTCAATGAGCAGTTCTTC.

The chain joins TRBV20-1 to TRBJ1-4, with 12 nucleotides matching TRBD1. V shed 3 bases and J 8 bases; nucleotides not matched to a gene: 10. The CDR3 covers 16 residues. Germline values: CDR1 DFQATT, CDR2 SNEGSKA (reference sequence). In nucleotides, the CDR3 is TGCAGTGCTAGTATTTGGGGACAGGGGGCGCGGGAAAAACTGTTTTTT. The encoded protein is CSASIWGQGAREKLFF.

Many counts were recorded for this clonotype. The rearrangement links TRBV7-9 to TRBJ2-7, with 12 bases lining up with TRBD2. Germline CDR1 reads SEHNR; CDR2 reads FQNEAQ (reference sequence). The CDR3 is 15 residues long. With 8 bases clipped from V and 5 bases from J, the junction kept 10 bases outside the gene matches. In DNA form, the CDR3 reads TGTGCCAGCGAAAGGCTAGCGGGAGGGCCCAACGAGCAGTACGTC. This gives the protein CASERLAGGPNEQYV.

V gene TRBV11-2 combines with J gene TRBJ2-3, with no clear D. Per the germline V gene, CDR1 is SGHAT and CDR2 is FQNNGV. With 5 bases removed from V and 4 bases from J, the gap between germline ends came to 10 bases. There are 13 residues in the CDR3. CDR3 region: CASSPPAADTQYF. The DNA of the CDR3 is TGTGCCAGCAGCCCTCCGGCGGCAGATACGCAGTATTTT. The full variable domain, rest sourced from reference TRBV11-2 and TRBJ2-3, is EAGVAQSPRYKIIEKRQSVAFWCNPISGHATLYWYQQILGQGPKLLIQFQNNGVVDDSQLPKDRFSAERLKGVDSTLKIQPAKLEDSAVYLCASSPPAADTQYFGPGTRLTVL.

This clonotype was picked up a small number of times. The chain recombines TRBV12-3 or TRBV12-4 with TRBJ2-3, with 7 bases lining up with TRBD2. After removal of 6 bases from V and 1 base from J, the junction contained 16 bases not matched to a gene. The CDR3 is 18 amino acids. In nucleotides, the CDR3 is TGTGCCAGCAGCCCCATCATAGGGCGGGAGTTCGGCACAGATACGCAGTATTTT. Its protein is CASSPIIGREFGTDTQYF.

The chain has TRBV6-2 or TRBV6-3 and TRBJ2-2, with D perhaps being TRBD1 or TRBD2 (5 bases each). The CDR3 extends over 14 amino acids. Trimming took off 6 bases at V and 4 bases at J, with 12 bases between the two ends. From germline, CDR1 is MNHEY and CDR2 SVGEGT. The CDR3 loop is CASRGAGTTGELFF. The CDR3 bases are TGTGCCAGCAGAGGCGCAGGGACCACCGGGGAGCTGTTTTTT.

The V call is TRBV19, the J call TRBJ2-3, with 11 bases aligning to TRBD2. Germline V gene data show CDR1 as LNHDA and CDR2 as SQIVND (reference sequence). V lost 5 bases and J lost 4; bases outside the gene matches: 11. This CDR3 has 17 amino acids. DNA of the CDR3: TGTGCCAGTAGTCCACAAACGACTAGCGGGATGGCAGATACGCAGTATTTT. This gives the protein CASSPQTTSGMADTQYF.

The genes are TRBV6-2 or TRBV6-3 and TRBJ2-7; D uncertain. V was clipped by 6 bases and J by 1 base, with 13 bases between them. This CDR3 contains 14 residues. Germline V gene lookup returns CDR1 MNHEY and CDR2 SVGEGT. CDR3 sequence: CASRPGRLSYEQYF. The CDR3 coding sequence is TGTGCCAGCAGGCCGGGCCGCCTGTCCTACGAGCAGTACTTC.

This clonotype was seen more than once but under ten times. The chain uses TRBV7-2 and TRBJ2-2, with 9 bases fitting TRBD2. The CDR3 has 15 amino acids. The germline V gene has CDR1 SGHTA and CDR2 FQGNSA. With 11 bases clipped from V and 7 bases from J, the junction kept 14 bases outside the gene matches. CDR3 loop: CASTAGGPLVGELFF. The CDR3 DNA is TGTGCCTCAACGGCGGGAGGGCCCCTCGTCGGGGAGCTGTTTTTT. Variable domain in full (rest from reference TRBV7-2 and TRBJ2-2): GAGVSQSPSNKVTEKGKDVELRCDPISGHTALYWYRQSLGQGLEFLIYFQGNSAPDKSGLPSDRFSAERTGGSVSTLTIQRTQQEDSAVYLCASTAGGPLVGELFFGEGSRLTVL.

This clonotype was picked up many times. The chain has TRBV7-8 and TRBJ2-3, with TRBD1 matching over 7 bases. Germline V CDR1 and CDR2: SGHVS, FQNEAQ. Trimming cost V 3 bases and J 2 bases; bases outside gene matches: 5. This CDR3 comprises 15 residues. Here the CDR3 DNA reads TGTGCCAGCAGCTTGGACAGGAGTAACACAGATACGCAGTATTTT. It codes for CASSLDRSNTDTQYF.